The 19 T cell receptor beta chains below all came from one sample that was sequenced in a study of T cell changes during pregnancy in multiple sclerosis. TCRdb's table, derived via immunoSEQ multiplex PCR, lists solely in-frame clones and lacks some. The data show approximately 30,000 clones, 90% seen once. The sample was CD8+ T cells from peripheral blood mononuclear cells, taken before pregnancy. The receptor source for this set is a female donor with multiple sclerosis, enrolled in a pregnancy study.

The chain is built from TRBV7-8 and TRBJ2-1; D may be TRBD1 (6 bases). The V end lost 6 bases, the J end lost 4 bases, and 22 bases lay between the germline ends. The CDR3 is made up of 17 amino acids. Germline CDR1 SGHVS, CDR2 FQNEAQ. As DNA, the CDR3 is TGTGCCAGCAGAGAAAAAAGGACAGATCAAAAATACAATGAGCAGTTCTTC. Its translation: CASREKRTDQKYNEQFF.

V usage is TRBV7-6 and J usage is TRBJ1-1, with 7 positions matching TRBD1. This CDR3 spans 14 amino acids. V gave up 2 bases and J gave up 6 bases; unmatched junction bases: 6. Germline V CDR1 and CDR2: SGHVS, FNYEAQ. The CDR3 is CASSLHRGGPEAFF. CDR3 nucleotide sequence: TGTGCCAGCAGCTTACACAGGGGTGGGCCTGAAGCTTTCTTT.

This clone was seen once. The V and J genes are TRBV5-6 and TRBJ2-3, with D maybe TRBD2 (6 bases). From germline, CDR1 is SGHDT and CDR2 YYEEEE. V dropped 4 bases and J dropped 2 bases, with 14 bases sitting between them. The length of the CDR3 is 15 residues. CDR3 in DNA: TGTGCCAGCAGCCCCAGGTCGGGAGTCACAGATACGCAGTATTTT. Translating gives CASSPRSGVTDTQYF.

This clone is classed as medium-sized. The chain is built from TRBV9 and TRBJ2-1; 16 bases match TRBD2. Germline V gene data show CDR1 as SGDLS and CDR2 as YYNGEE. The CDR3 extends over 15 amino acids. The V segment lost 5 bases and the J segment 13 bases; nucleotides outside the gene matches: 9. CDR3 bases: TGTGCCAGCAGTGGGGGGACTAGCGGGAGGGTACCCCAGTTCTTC. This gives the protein CASSGGTSGRVPQFF. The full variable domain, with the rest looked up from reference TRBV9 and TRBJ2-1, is DSGVTQTPKHLITATGQRVTLRCSPRSGDLSVYWYQQSLDQGLQFLIQYYNGEERAKGNILERFSAQQFPDLHSELNLSSLELGDSALYFCASSGGTSGRVPQFFGPGTRLTVL.

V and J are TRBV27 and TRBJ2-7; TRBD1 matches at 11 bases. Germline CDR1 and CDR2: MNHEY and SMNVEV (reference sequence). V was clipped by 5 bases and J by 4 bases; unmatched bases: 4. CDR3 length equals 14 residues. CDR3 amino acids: CASSRGTGGYEQYF. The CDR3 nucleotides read TGTGCCAGCAGTCGAGGGACAGGGGGTTACGAGCAGTACTTC.

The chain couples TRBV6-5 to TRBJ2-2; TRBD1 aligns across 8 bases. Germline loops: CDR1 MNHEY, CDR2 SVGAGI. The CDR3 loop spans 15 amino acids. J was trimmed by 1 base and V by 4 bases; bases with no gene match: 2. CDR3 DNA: TGTGCCAGCAGTTCAGGACAGGGGAACACCGGGGAGCTGTTTTTT. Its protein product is CASSSGQGNTGELFF.

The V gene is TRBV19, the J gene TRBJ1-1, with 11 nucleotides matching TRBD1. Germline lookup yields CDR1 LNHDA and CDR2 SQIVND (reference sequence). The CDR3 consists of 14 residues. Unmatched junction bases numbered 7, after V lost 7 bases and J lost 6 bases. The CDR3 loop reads CASTGTGGRAEAFF. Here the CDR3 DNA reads TGTGCCAGTACCGGGACAGGGGGAAGGGCTGAAGCTTTCTTT.

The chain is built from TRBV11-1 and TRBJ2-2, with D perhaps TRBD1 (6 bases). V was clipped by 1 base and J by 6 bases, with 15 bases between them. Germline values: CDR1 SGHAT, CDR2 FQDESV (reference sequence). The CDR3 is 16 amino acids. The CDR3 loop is CASSLDQGWMAGELFF. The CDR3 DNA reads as TGTGCCAGCAGCTTAGATCAGGGGTGGATGGCCGGGGAGCTGTTTTTT. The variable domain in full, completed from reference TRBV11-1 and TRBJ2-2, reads EAEVAQSPRYKITEKSQAVAFWCDPISGHATLYWYRQILGQGPELLVQFQDESVVDDSQLPKDRFSAERLKGVDSTLKIQPAELGDSAMYLCASSLDQGWMAGELFFGEGSRLTVL.

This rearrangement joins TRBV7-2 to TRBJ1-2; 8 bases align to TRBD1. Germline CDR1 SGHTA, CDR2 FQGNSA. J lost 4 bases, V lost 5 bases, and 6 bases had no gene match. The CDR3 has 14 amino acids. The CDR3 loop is CASSPGQGIYGYTF. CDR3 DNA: TGTGCCAGCAGCCCCGGACAGGGCATCTATGGCTACACCTTC.

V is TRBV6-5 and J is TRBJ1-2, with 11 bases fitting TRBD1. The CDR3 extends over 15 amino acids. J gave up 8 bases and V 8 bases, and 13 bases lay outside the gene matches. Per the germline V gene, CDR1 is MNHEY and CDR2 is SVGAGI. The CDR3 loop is CASARSGTGGEGYTF. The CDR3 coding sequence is TGTGCCAGCGCCAGATCCGGGACAGGGGGTGAAGGCTACACCTTC.

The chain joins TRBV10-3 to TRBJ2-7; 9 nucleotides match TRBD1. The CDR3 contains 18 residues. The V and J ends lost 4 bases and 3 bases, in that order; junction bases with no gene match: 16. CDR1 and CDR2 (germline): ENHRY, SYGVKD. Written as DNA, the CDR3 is TGTGCCATCAGTGTGAACGATCTTACAGGGGGCGCTGGCTACGAGCAGTACTTC. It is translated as CAISVNDLTGGAGYEQYF.

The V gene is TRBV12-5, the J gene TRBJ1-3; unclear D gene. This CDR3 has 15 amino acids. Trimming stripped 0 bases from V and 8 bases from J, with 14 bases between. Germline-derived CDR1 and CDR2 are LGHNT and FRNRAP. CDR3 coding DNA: TGTGCTAGTGGTTTGGTACTTCCCCCCGGAGACACCATATATTTT. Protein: CASGLVLPPGDTIYF.

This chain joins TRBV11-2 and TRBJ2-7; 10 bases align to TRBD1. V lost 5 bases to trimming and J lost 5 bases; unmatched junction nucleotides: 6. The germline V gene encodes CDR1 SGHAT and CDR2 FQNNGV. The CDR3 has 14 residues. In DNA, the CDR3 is TGTGCCAGCAGCCGGGGACAGGGGTGGGACGAGCAGTACTTC. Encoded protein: CASSRGQGWDEQYF.

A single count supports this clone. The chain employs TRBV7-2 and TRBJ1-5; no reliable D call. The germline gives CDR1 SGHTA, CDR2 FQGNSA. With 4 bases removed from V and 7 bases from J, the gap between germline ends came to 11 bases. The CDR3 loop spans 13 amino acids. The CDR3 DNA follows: TGTGCCAGCAGCTCACAAAGCGGGCAGCCCCAGCATTTT. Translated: CASSSQSGQPQHF. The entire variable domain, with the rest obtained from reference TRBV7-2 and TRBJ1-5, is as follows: GAGVSQSPSNKVTEKGKDVELRCDPISGHTALYWYRQSLGQGLEFLIYFQGNSAPDKSGLPSDRFSAERTGGSVSTLTIQRTQQEDSAVYLCASSSQSGQPQHFGDGTRLSIL.

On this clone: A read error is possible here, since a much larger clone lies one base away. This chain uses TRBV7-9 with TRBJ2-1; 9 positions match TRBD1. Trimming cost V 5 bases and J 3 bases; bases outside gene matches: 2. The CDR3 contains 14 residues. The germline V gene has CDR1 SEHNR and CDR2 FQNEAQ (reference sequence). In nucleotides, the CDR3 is TGTGCCAGCAGCCGGGACAGGGACTACAATGAGCAGTTCTTC. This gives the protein CASSRDRDYNEQFF. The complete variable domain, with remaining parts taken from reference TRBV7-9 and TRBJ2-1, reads DTGVSQNPRHKITKRGQNVTFRCDPISEHNRLYWYRQTLGQGPEFLTYFQNEAQLEKSRLLSDRFSAERPKGSFSTLEIQRTEQGDSAMYLCASSRDRDYNEQFFGPGTRLTVL.

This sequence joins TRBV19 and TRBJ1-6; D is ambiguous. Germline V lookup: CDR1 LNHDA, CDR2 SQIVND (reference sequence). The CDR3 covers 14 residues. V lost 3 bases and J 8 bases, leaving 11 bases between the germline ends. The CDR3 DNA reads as TGTGCCAGTAGTATGGGCACAGCCTATTCACCCCTCCACTTT. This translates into CASSMGTAYSPLHF.

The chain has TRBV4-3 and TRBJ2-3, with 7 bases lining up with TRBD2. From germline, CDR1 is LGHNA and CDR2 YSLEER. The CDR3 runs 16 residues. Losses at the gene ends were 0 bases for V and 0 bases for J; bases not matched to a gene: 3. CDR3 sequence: CASSQDGGGSTDTQYF. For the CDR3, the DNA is TGCGCCAGCAGCCAAGATGGCGGGGGTAGCACAGATACGCAGTATTTT.

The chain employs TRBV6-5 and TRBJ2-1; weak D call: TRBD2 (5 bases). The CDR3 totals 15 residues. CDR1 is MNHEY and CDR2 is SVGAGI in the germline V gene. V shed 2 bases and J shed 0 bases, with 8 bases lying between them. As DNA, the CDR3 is TGTGCCAGCAGTTACCGGGATCCCTCCTACAATGAGCAGTTCTTC. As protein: CASSYRDPSYNEQFF.

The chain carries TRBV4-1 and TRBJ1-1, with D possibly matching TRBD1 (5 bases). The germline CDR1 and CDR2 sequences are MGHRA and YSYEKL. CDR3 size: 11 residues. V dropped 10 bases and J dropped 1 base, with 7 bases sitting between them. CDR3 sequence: CATQGNTEAFF. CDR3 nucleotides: TGCGCCACCCAGGGGAACACTGAAGCTTTCTTT.